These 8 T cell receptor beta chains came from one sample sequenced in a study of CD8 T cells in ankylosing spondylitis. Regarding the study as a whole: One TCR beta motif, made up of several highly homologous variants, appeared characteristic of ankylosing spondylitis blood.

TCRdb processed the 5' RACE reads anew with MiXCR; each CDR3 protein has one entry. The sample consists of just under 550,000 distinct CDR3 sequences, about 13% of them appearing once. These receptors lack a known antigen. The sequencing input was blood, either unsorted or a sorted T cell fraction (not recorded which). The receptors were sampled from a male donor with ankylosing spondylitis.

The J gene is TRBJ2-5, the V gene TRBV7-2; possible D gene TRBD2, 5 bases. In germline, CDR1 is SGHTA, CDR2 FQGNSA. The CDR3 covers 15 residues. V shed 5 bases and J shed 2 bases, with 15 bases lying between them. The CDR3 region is CASSKQRNLQETQYF. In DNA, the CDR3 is TGTGCCAGCAGCAAACAGCGGAACCTTCAAGAGACCCAGTACTTC.

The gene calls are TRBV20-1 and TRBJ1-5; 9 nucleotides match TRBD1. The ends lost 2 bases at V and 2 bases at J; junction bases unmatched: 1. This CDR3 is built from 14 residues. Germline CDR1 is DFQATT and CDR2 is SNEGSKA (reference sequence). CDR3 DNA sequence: TGCAGTGCTAGACGGGACAGGGGCAATCAGCCCCAGCATTTT. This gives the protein CSARRDRGNQPQHF.

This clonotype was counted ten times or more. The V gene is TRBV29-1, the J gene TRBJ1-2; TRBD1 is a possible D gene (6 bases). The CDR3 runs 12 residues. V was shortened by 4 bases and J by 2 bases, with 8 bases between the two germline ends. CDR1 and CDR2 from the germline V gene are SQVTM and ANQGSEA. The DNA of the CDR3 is TGCAGCGTTGTCACAGGGAACTATGGCTACACCTTC. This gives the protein CSVVTGNYGYTF.

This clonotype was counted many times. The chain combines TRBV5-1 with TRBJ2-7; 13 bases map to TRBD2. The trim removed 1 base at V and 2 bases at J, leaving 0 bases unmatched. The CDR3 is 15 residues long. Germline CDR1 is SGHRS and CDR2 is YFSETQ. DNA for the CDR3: TGCGCCAGCAGCTTGACTAGCGGGAGGGCCTACGAGCAGTACGTC. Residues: CASSLTSGRAYEQYV.

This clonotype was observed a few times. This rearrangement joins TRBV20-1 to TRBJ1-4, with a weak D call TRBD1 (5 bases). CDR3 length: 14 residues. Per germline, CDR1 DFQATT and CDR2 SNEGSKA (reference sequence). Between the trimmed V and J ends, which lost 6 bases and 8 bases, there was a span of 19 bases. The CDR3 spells CSATSGSWGEKLFF. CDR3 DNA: TGCAGTGCCACATCCGGATCGTGGGGCGAAAAACTGTTTTTT.

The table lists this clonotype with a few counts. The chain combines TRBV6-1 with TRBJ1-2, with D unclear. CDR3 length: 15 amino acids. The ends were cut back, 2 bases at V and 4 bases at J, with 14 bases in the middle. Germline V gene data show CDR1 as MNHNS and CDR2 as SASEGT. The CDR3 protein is CASSELSALPYGYTF. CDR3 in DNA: TGTGCCAGCAGTGAACTGTCCGCCCTCCCCTATGGCTACACCTTC.

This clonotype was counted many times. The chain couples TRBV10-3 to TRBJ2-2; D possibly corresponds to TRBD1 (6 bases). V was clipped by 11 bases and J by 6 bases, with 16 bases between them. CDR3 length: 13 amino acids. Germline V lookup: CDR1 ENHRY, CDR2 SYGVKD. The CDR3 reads CALRTVVAGELFF. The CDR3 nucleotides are TGTGCCCTCCGGACAGTAGTCGCCGGGGAGCTGTTTTTT.

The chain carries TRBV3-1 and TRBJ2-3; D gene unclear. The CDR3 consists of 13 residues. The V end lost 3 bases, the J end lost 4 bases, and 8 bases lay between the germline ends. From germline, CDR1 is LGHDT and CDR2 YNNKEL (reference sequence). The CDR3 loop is CASSQNEADTQYF. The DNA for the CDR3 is TGTGCCAGCAGCCAGAACGAGGCAGATACGCAGTATTTT.